The 19 T cell receptor beta chains below all came from one sample that was sequenced in a study of cytomegalovirus exposure and HLA in healthy donors. PCR was performed using 60 Vbeta and 13 Jbeta primers. The table came from immunoSEQ multiplex PCR; TCRdb's copy has only in-frame clones and leaves some out. The sample includes about 69,000 clones, around 68% of them seen just once. The sequencing input was PBMCs. These receptors all stem from a young woman in good health and CMV-seronegative.

Concerning this clone itself: Since no conserved phenylalanine or tryptophan closes the CDR3, a read error is the likely cause. V and J are TRBV6-5 and TRBJ2-3; D unclear. The CDR3 sequence is 12 residues long. The germline CDR1 and CDR2 sequences are MNHEY and SVGAGI. Deletions cut 4 bases from V and 8 bases from J, with 10 bases between. The chain's CDR3 is CASSSGSPTQYV. DNA for the CDR3: TGTGCCAGCAGTTCCGGGTCTCCTACGCAGTATGTT.

This clone was detected only once. The chain uses TRBV25-1 and TRBJ2-7; TRBD1 is a possible D gene (6 bases). CDR1 MGHDK and CDR2 SYGVNS come from the germline V gene. The CDR3 loop spans 17 amino acids. V was pared by 5 bases and J by 3 bases, with 23 bases between. The CDR3 nucleotides are TGTGCCAGCAGTAAAAGGGTCTTGGGTGGGACATACTACGAGCAGTACTTC. This codes for CASSKRVLGGTYYEQYF.

Only a few counts were recorded for this clone. Within the sample, other DNA sequences also encode this same CDR3. The chain employs TRBV30 and TRBJ1-5; 7 bases fit TRBD1. V gave up 4 bases and J gave up 2 bases; unmatched junction bases: 2. Germline CDR1 GTSNPN, CDR2 SVGIG (reference sequence). CDR3 length: 13 residues. This chain's CDR3 is CAWTTGGNQPQHF. CDR3 nucleotides: TGTGCCTGGACTACAGGGGGCAATCAGCCCCAGCATTTT.

The V and J genes are TRBV25-1 and TRBJ1-2; D remains unclear. The V and J ends lost 3 bases and 10 bases respectively, with 9 bases between them. This CDR3 comprises 11 residues. Germline V lookup: CDR1 MGHDK, CDR2 SYGVNS. In DNA form, the CDR3 reads TGTGCCAGCAGTGACTTAGGAGCCTACACCTTC. Residues: CASSDLGAYTF.

The rearrangement links TRBV7-9 to TRBJ1-1, with D unclear. The germline V and J ends were trimmed by 1 base and 6 bases, with 9 bases remaining between them. CDR1 and CDR2 (germline): SEHNR, FQNEAQ (reference sequence). This CDR3 contains 13 residues. The CDR3: CASSLVREAEAFF. DNA of the CDR3: TGTGCCAGCAGCTTAGTACGAGAGGCTGAAGCTTTCTTT.

The V call is TRBV6-5, the J call TRBJ1-2; the D is unclear. Germline loops: CDR1 MNHEY, CDR2 SVGAGI. This CDR3 is 12 amino acids long. The V end lost 7 bases, the J end lost 4 bases, and 10 bases lay between the germline ends. Here the CDR3 DNA reads TGTGCCAGCAAATCCGCGGTCTATGGCTACACCTTC. Amino acids: CASKSAVYGYTF.

This clone was seen only a few times. This rearrangement joins TRBV6-1 to TRBJ1-5; D is unresolved. V was clipped by 3 bases and J by 7 bases, with 10 bases between them. CDR3 size: 13 residues. Germline V gives CDR1 MNHNS, CDR2 SASEGT. Here the CDR3 DNA reads TGTGCCAGCAGTGACGGCGATAGCCAGCCCCAGCATTTT. Encoded protein: CASSDGDSQPQHF.

This clone occurred a few times. The V call is TRBV2, the J call TRBJ1-1, with D unresolved. The CDR3 spans 14 residues. Germline V gene sequence: CDR1 SNHLY, CDR2 FYNNEI. V shed 3 bases and J shed 0 bases, with 8 bases lying between them. CDR3 loop: CASSEAVMNTEAFF. The CDR3 DNA reads as TGTGCCAGCAGTGAGGCAGTTATGAACACTGAAGCTTTCTTT.

The rearrangement links TRBV4-1 to TRBJ2-1; D might be TRBD2 (5 bases). The CDR3 runs 15 residues. V lost 4 bases and J lost 4, with 14 bases in between. The germline gives CDR1 MGHRA, CDR2 YSYEKL. The CDR3 region is CASSLQNTGYNEQFF. In DNA, the CDR3 is TGCGCCAGCAGCCTACAAAATACGGGGTACAATGAGCAGTTCTTC.

The rearrangement joins TRBV7-9 to TRBJ1-1; TRBD1 aligns across 10 bases. The CDR3 has 15 residues. CDR1 is SEHNR and CDR2 is FQNEAQ in the germline V gene (reference sequence). Trimming removed 5 bases from V and 7 bases from J; junction bases left unmatched: 10. The CDR3 DNA reads TGTGCCAGCAGCCCAACCGGGACAGGGGATAGTGAAGCTTTCTTT. Protein sequence: CASSPTGTGDSEAFF.

V and J are TRBV9 and TRBJ2-2; 7 bases match TRBD2. J lost 1 base, V lost 4 bases, and 7 bases had no gene match. The CDR3 sequence is 16 residues long. Germline V CDR1 and CDR2: SGDLS, YYNGEE. The CDR3 sequence: CASSPGSGVNTGELFF. CDR3 bases: TGTGCCAGCAGCCCCGGCAGCGGGGTGAACACCGGGGAGCTGTTTTTT.

V and J are TRBV4-1 and TRBJ1-1, with 7 bases identical to TRBD1. V lost 1 base, J lost 0 bases, and 5 bases stayed unmatched. This CDR3 is built from 16 residues. The germline V gene encodes CDR1 MGHRA and CDR2 YSYEKL. The CDR3 coding sequence is TGCGCCAGCAGCCAAGTGCCAGGGGGGATGAACACTGAAGCTTTCTTT. Its protein product is CASSQVPGGMNTEAFF.

The chain joins TRBV27 to TRBJ2-6; possibly TRBD1 for D (6 bases). CDR1 is MNHEY and CDR2 is SMNVEV in the germline V gene (reference sequence). The CDR3 spans 16 residues. V was cut by 5 bases and J by 0 bases, with 11 bases left in between. For the CDR3, the DNA is TGTGCCAGCAGTAAGACAGGATACTCTGGGGCCAACGTCCTGACTTTC. Translated, it gives CASSKTGYSGANVLTF.

V and J are TRBV4-1 and TRBJ2-5, with 7 bases aligning to TRBD1. The J call is doubtful: the DNA matches TRBJ2-7 better. The germline gives CDR1 MGHRA, CDR2 YSYEKL. The length of the CDR3 is 15 residues. The CDR3 nucleotides read TGCGCCAGCAGCCAAGTCGACAGGGTAGGCTACGAGCAGTACTTC. As protein: CASSQVDRVGYEQYF.

The chain couples TRBV5-4 to TRBJ1-6, with a tentative D call TRBD1 (6 bases). The germline CDR1 and CDR2 sequences are SGHNT and YYREEE (reference sequence). The CDR3 is made up of 14 amino acids. The V end was cut by 5 bases, the J end by 8 bases, with 14 bases between. The CDR3 DNA is TGTGCCAGCAGGGCGGTGGCAGGGGATTCACCCCTCCACTTT. Its protein is CASRAVAGDSPLHF.

This chain joins TRBV19 and TRBJ1-3; 8 bases fit TRBD1. The CDR3 is 15 residues long. CDR1 is LNHDA, CDR2 SQIVND, per germline (reference sequence). J lost 2 bases, V lost 10 bases, and 10 bases had no gene match. CDR3: CATSRGPETGNTIYF. CDR3 DNA: TGTGCCACCTCCAGGGGGCCTGAGACTGGAAACACCATATATTTT.

The chain uses TRBV14 and TRBJ1-1; D is ambiguous. This CDR3 comprises 13 residues. Germline V gene data show CDR1 as SGHDN and CDR2 as FVKESK. Trimming shortened V by 0 bases and J by 5 bases, and 7 bases separated the two germline ends. This CDR3 reads CASSQDMRTEAFF. In DNA, the CDR3 is TGTGCCAGCAGCCAAGATATGAGGACTGAAGCTTTCTTT.

This chain links TRBV11-2 with TRBJ1-6, with D hard to call. CDR1 and CDR2 (germline): SGHAT, FQNNGV. The CDR3 consists of 13 residues. V dropped 5 bases and J dropped 7 bases, with 9 bases sitting between them. In DNA, the CDR3 is TGTGCCAGCAGCCCTTTTTTGAATTCACCCCTCCACTTT. It specifies CASSPFLNSPLHF.

V is TRBV19 and J is TRBJ2-6; perhaps TRBD1 as D (6 bases). This CDR3 has 17 amino acids. Trimming took off 5 bases at V and 10 bases at J, with 24 bases between the two ends. Per the germline V gene, CDR1 is LNHDA and CDR2 is SQIVND (reference sequence). Here the CDR3 reads CASSVHPGTPAENVLTF. The CDR3 DNA reads as TGTGCCAGTAGTGTACACCCCGGGACACCGGCCGAAAACGTCCTGACTTTC. The variable domain in full, with the rest retrieved from reference TRBV19 and TRBJ2-6, is DGGITQSPKYLFRKEGQNVTLSCEQNLNHDAMYWYRQDPGQGLRLIYYSQIVNDFQKGDIAEGYSVSREKKESFPLTVTSAQKNPTAFYLCASSVHPGTPAENVLTFGAGSRLTVL.